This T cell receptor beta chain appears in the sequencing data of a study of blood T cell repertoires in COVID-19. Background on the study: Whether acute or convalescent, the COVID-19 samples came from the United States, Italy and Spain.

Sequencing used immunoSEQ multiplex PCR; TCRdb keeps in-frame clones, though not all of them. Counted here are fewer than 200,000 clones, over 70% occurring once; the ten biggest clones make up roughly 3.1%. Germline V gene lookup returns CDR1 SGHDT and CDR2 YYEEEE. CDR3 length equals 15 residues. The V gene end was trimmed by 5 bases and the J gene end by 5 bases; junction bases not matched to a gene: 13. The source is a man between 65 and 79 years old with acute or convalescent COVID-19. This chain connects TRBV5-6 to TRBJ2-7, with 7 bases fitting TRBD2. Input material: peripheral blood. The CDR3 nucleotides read TGTGCCAGCAGTGTGAGGGTGGGGAGGGGCCACGAGCAGTACTTC. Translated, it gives CASSVRVGRGHEQYF.